The T cell receptor beta chain under discussion was sequenced for a study of Ad26.COV2.S vaccination and SARS-CoV-2 variants. Study outcomes and limitations: TCR breadth and depth estimates may have understated total T cell responses.

Assay used: immunoSEQ multiplex PCR; TCRdb lists only in-frame clones, some missing. The repertoire consists of hundreds of thousands of clones, with roughly nine tenths occurring once and the leading ten covering about 1.5%. Notes on this clone: The antigen is unknown.

The CDR3 contains 15 residues. V dropped 3 bases and J dropped 6 bases, with 14 bases sitting between them. CDR1 MNHNS and CDR2 SASEGT come from the germline V gene. Treatment specified: about 20 received Ad26.COV2.S at low or high dose, single or two shots; five or six received placebo; per-sample allocation not given. Each sample was drawn 63 days after the first injection (of vaccine or placebo). This chain connects TRBV6-1 to TRBJ2-2; tentatively, D is TRBD2 (6 bases). The source of this sequence is a person between 18 and 65 years old who received the Ad26.COV2.S COVID-19 vaccine or a placebo. Sequencing used peripheral blood, obtained in a trial of Ad26.COV2.S vaccine versus placebo. The CDR3 loop is CASSDRRGGAGELFF. The CDR3 bases are TGTGCCAGCAGTGACCGCCGAGGAGGGGCCGGGGAGCTGTTTTTT.